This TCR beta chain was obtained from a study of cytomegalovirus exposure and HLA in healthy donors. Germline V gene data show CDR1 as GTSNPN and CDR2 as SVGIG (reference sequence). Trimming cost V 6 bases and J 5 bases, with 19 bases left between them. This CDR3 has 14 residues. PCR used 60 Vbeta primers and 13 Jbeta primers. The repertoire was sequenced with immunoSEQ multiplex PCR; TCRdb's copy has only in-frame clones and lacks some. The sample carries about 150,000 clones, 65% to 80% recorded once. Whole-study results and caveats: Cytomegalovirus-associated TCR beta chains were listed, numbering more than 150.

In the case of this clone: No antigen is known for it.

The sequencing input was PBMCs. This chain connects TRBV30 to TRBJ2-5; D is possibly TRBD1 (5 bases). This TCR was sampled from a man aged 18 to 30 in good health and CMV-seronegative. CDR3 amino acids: CACKGHNYGETQYF. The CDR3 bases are TGTGCCTGCAAGGGGCACAATTATGGGGAGACCCAGTACTTC.